This T cell receptor (beta chain) was captured by sequencing in a study of siplizumab effects on memory and regulatory T cells. The germline CDR1 and CDR2 sequences are LNHDA and SQIVND (reference sequence). Between the trimmed V and J ends, which lost 6 bases and 5 bases, there was a span of 7 bases. This CDR3 has 11 residues. Sequencing was performed with immunoSEQ multiplex PCR; in TCRdb, only in-frame clones are kept and a portion is missing. The sample contains over 100,000 clones, around nine tenths of which appear only once. This clone was seen just once. The sample comprised CD4+ T cells sorted from blood. The chain uses TRBV19 and TRBJ2-5; weak D call: TRBD2 (6 bases). This clonotype was sampled from a human donor in good health. CDR3 protein: CASSGSETQYF. In DNA, the CDR3 is TGTGCCAGTAGCGGGAGTGAGACCCAGTACTTC.